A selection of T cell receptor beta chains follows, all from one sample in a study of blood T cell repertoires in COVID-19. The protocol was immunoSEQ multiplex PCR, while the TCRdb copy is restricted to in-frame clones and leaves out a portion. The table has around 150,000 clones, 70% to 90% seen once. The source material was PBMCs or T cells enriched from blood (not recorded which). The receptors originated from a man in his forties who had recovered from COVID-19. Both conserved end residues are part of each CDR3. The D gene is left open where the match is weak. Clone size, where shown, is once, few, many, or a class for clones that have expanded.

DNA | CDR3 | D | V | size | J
TGTGCCAGCAGCCAAGCCGGGACTAGCGGAAGAGAGACCCAGTACTTC | CASSQAGTSGRETQYF | TRBD2 | TRBV3-1/TRBV3-2 | - | TRBJ2-5
TGCAGCGTTGAAGGAGGGGGCAATGAGCAGTTCTTC | CSVEGGGNEQFF | - | TRBV29-1 | - | TRBJ2-1
TGTGCCAGCAGTGAAGCTGCGGACAGCTCCTACGAGCAGTACTTC | CASSEAADSSYEQYF | - | TRBV6-1 | - | TRBJ2-7
TGTGCCAGCAGCGTAGGAGCGGGGGGGCCCAGTGAGCAGTTCTTC | CASSVGAGGPSEQFF | TRBD2 | TRBV9 | - | TRBJ2-1
TGTGCCAGCTCACCGGGGGGATCTGGAAACACCATATATTTT | CASSPGGSGNTIYF | - | TRBV18 | - | TRBJ1-3
TGTGCCATCAGTGGGACTAGCGGGGGGGGCACAGATACGCAGTATTTT | CAISGTSGGGTDTQYF | TRBD2 | TRBV10-3 | - | TRBJ2-3
TGTGCCAGCAGGGGTAGGACAGGGTATGGCTACACCTTC | CASRGRTGYGYTF | TRBD1 | TRBV2 | - | TRBJ1-2
TGCGCCAGCAGCGTGCTAATCTCCTACAATGAGCAGTTCTTC | CASSVLISYNEQFF | - | TRBV10-2 | - | TRBJ2-1
TGTGCCAGCCGAGAAGACAGGATGAACACTGAAGCTTTCTTT | CASREDRMNTEAFF | - | TRBV6-4 | - | TRBJ1-1
TGTGCCAGCCAAGGACAGGTTCTTCAGCCCCAGCATTTT | CASQGQVLQPQHF | TRBD1 | TRBV2 | few | TRBJ1-5
TGTGCCAGCAGCTCTAGGACAAGTGGTGAGCAGTTCTTC | CASSSRTSGEQFF | - | TRBV7-2 | few | TRBJ2-1
TGTGCCAGCACCCTAGGGGCCGTAGGGGAGACCCAGTACTTC | CASTLGAVGETQYF | - | TRBV7-9 | - | TRBJ2-5
TGTGCCTGGAGTGTACCGCCAGGGGGTGGCTACACCTTC | CAWSVPPGGGYTF | TRBD1 | TRBV30 | - | TRBJ1-2
TGCGCCAGCAAGTTGGGTTGGGGGGACAATGAGCAGTTCTTC | CASKLGWGDNEQFF | - | TRBV5-1 | - | TRBJ2-1
TGCAGTGCTGGGGGGGACTATGGCTACACCTTC | CSAGGDYGYTF | - | TRBV20-1 | - | TRBJ1-2
TGTGCCAGCAGTTTGAGCCCGAACACTGAAGCTTTCTTT | CASSLSPNTEAFF | - | TRBV6-5 | - | TRBJ1-1
TGTGCAAGTCGCTTAGCGAAGCCGGGACAGGGATACAATGAGCAGTTCTTC | CASRLAKPGQGYNEQFF | - | TRBV12-2 | - | TRBJ2-1
TGTGCCAGCAGCACCCAGACAGGGCGCAGGAACACCTTC | CASSTQTGRRNTF | TRBD1 | TRBV11-3 | - | TRBJ1-2
TGTGCCAGTCGACGGCGAAACCCCGACTCCATATATTTT | CASRRRNPDSIYF | - | TRBV18 | - | TRBJ1-3
TGCGCCAGCAGCCAAGATCAAGTATCCGGCACTGAAGCTTTCTTT | CASSQDQVSGTEAFF | - | TRBV4-1 | - | TRBJ1-1
TGTGCCAGCAGCCAAGAGACCCTAGCGGGGCGCACCGGGGAGCTGTTTTTT | CASSQETLAGRTGELFF | TRBD2 | TRBV4-2 | few | TRBJ2-2
TGTGCCAGCAGCGTAGCGGGGATGGGCAGACAAGGGGGCTATGGCTACACCTTC | CASSVAGMGRQGGYGYTF | - | TRBV9 | - | TRBJ1-2
TGTGCCAGCATCAGCGGAAGCTCTGGAAACACCATATATTTT | CASISGSSGNTIYF | - | TRBV28 | few | TRBJ1-3
TGCGCCAGCAGCCGGACGGGCGGGGGAGCACAAGAGACCCAGTACTTC | CASSRTGGGAQETQYF | TRBD2 | TRBV5-1 | once | TRBJ2-5
TGTGCCAGCAGCTTAGTCAGTACCTACAATGAGCAGTTCTTC | CASSLVSTYNEQFF | - | TRBV7-9 | - | TRBJ2-1
TGCGCCAGCAGCTTGGCAGCAGGGGGGATTGAGACCCAGTACTTC | CASSLAAGGIETQYF | - | TRBV5-1 | - | TRBJ2-5
TGTGCCAGCAGCTCCGGACAGATGAACACTGAAGCTTTCTTT | CASSSGQMNTEAFF | - | TRBV13 | - | TRBJ1-1
TGTGCCAGCAGTGAGCGGGAGGAGCAGGGCGTCTGGGAGACCCAGTACTTC | CASSEREEQGVWETQYF | TRBD2 | TRBV6-1 | - | TRBJ2-5
TGTGCCAGCAGCGGGACAGGATTAGGCAATCAGCCCCAGCATTTT | CASSGTGLGNQPQHF | TRBD1 | TRBV2 | - | TRBJ1-5
TGTGCCAGCAGCCAAGGGGCATCGGGGGGGGACACCGGGGAGCTGTTTTTT | CASSQGASGGDTGELFF | TRBD2 | TRBV11-3 | - | TRBJ2-2
TGTGCCATCAGTGGTCGAGCCCTCCGTACGCAGTATTTT | CAISGRALRTQYF | - | TRBV10-3 | - | TRBJ2-3
TGTGCCAGCAGACCCGCAGAGAACACTGAAGCTTTCTTT | CASRPAENTEAFF | - | TRBV27 | - | TRBJ1-1